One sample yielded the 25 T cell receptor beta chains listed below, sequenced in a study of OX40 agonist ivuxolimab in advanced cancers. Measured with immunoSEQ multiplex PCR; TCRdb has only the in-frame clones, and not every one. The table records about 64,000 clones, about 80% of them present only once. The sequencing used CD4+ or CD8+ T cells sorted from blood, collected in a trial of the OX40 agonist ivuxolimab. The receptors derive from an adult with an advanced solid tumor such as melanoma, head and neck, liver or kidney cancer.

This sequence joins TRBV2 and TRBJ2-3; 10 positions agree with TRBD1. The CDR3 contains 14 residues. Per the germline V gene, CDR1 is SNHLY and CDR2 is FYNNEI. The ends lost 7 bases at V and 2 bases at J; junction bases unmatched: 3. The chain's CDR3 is CASKTGGHTDTQYF. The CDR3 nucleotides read TGTGCCAGCAAGACAGGGGGCCACACAGATACGCAGTATTTT.

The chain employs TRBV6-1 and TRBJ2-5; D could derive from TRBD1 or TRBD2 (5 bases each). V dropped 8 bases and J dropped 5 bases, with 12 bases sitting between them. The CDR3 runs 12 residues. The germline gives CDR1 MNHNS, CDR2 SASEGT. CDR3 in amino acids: CASVRGGETQYF. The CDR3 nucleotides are TGTGCCAGCGTGAGGGGCGGTGAGACCCAGTACTTC.

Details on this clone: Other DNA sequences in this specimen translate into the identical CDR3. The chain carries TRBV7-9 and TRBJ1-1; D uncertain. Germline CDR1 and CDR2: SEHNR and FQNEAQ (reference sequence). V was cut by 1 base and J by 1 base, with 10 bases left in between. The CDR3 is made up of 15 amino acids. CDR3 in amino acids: CASSLGGSPNTEAFF. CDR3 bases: TGTGCCAGCAGCTTAGGAGGCAGCCCGAACACTGAAGCTTTCTTT.

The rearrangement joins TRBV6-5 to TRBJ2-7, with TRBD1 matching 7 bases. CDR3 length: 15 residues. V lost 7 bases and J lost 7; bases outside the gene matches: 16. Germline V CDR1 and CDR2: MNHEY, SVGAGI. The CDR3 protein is CASMPWTGTFGEQYF. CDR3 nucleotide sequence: TGTGCCAGCATGCCTTGGACAGGAACGTTCGGAGAGCAGTACTTC.

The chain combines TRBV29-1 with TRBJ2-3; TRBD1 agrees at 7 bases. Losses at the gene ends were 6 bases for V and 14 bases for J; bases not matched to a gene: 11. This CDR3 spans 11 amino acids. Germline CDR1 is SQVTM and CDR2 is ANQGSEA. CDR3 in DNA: TGCAGCGTACGAGACAGGGCCGCACCGTATTTT. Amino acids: CSVRDRAAPYF.

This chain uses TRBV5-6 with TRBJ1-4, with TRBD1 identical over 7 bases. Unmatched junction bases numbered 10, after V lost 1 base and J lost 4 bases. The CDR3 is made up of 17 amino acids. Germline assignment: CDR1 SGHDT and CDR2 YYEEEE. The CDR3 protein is CASSLRQGVNFNEKLFF. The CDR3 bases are TGTGCCAGCAGCTTGAGACAGGGAGTCAACTTTAATGAAAAACTGTTTTTT. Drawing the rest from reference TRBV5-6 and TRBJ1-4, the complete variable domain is DAGVTQSPTHLIKTRGQQVTLRCSPKSGHDTVSWYQQALGQGPQFIFQYYEEEERQRGNFPDRFSGHQFPNYSSELNVNALLLGDSALYLCASSLRQGVNFNEKLFFGSGTQLSVL.

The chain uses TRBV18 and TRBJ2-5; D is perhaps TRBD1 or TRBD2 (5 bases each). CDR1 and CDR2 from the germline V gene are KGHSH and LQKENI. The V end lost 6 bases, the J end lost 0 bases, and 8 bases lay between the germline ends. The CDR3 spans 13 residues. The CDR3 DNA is TGTGCCAGCTCGGGGACCGACCAAGAGACCCAGTACTTC. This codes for CASSGTDQETQYF.

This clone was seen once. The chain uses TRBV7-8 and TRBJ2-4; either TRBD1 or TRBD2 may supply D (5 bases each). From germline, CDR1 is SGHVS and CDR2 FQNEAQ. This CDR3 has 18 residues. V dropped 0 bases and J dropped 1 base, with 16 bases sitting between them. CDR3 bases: TGTGCCAGCAGCTTAGCGGGACCATCCACTTTGGCCAAAAACATTCAGTACTTC. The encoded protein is CASSLAGPSTLAKNIQYF.

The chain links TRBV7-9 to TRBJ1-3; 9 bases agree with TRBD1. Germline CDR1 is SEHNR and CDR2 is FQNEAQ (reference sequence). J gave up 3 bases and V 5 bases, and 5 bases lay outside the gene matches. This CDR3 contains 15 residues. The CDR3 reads CASSLGTGNGNTIYF. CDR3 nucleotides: TGTGCCAGCAGCCTCGGGACAGGGAATGGAAACACCATATATTTT.

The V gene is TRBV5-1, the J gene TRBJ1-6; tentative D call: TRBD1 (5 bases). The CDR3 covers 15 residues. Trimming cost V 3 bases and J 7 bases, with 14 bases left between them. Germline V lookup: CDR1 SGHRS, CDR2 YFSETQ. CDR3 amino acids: CASSSDIVYNSPLHF. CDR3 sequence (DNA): TGCGCCAGCAGCTCGGACATCGTGTACAATTCACCCCTCCACTTT.

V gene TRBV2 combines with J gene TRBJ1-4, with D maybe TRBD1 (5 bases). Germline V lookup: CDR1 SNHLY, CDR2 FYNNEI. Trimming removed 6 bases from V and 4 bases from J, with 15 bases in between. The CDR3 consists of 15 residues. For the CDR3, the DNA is TGTGCCAGCAGCAGAACTGGGGGGGATAATGAAAAACTGTTTTTT. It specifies CASSRTGGDNEKLFF.

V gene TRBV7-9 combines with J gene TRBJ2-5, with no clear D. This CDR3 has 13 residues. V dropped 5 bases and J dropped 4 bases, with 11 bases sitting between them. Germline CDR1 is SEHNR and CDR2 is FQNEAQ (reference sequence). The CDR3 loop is CASSPTVPETQYF. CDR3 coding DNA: TGTGCCAGCAGCCCGACTGTGCCAGAGACCCAGTACTTC.

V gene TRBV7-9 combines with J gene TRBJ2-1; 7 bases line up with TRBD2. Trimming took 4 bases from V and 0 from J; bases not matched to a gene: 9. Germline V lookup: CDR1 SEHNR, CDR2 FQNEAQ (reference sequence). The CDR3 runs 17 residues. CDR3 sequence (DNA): TGTGCCAGCAGCTCTATGACTAGCCGGAGCTCCTACAATGAGCAGTTCTTC. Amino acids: CASSSMTSRSSYNEQFF.

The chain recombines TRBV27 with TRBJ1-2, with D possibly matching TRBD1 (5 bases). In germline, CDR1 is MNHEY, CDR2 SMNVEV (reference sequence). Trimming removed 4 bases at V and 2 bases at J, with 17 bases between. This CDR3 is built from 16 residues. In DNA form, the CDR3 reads TGTGCCAGCAGTTCCCCGAGGGCAGGGTTGAACTATGGCTACACCTTC. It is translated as CASSSPRAGLNYGYTF.

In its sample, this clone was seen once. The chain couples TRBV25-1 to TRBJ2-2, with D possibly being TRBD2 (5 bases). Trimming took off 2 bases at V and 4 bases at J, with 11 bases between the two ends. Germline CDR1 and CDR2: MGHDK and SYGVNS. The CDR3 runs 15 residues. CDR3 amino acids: CASSEQAAITGELFF. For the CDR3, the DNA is TGTGCCAGCAGTGAACAAGCGGCCATCACCGGGGAGCTGTTTTTT. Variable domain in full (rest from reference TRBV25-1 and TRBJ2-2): EADIYQTPRYLVIGTGKKITLECSQTMGHDKMYWYQQDPGMELHLIHYSYGVNSTEKGDLSSESTVSRIRTEHFPLTLESARPSHTSQYLCASSEQAAITGELFFGEGSRLTVL.

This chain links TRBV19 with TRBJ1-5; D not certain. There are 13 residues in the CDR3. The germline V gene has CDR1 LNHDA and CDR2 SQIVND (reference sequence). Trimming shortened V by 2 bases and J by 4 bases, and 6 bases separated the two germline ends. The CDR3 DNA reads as TGTGCCAGTAGTATAAACCAGAATCAGCCCCAGCATTTT. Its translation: CASSINQNQPQHF.

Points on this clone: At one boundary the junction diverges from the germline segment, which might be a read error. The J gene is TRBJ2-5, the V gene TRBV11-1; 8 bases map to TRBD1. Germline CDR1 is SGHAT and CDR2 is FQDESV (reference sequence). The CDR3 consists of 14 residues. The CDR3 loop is CASSLGRGQDTQYF. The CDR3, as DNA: TGTGCCAGCAGCTTAGGCAGGGGGCAAGACACCCAGTACTTC.

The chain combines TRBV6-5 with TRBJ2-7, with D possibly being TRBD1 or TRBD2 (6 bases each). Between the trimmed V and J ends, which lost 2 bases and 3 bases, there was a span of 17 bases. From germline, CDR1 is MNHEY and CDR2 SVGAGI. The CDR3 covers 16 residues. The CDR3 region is CASSYNRVGLNYEQYF. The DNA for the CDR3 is TGTGCCAGCAGTTACAACAGGGTGGGACTCAACTACGAGCAGTACTTC.

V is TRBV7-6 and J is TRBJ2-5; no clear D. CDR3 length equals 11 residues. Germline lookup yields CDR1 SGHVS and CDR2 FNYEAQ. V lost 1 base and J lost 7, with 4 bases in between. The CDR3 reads CASSLEVTQYF. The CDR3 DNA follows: TGTGCCAGCAGCTTAGAGGTGACCCAGTACTTC.

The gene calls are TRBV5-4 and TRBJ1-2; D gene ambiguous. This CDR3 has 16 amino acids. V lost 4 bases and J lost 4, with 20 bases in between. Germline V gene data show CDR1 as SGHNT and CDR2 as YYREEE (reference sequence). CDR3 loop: CASSAGPSSTFYGYTF. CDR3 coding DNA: TGTGCCAGCAGCGCCGGTCCGTCGAGTACTTTCTATGGCTACACCTTC.

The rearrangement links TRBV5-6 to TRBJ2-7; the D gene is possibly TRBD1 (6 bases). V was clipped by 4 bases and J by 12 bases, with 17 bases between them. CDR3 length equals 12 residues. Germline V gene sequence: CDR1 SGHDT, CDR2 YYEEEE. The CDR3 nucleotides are TGTGCCAGCAGCCAGATCAGGGGATGGCCGTACTTC. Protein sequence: CASSQIRGWPYF.

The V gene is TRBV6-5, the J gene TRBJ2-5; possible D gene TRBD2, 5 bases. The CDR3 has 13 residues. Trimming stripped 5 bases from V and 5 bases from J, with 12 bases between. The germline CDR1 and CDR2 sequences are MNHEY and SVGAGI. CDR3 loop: CASSTFSVETQYF. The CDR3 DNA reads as TGTGCCAGCAGTACCTTTAGCGTCGAGACCCAGTACTTC.

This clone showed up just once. The CDR3 protein is CASSSSGVTGELFF. Here the CDR3 DNA reads TGTGCCAGCAGCAGTAGCGGGGTCACCGGGGAGCTGTTTTTT. The chain uses TRBV11-3 and TRBJ2-2, with 8 positions matching TRBD2. CDR1 is SGHNT and CDR2 is YENEEA in the germline V gene. The V segment lost 5 bases and the J segment 4 bases; nucleotides outside the gene matches: 3. This CDR3 contains 14 residues.

CDR3 loop: CASSFFPPGGDSPLHF. CDR3 nucleotides: TGTGCCAGCAGCTTTTTCCCCCCTGGGGGAGATTCACCCCTCCACTTT. The chain couples TRBV11-2 to TRBJ1-6, with D perhaps matching TRBD1 (5 bases). Trimming pared 3 bases from V and 8 bases from J, leaving 17 bases between. This CDR3 is 16 amino acids long. Germline lookup yields CDR1 SGHAT and CDR2 FQNNGV.

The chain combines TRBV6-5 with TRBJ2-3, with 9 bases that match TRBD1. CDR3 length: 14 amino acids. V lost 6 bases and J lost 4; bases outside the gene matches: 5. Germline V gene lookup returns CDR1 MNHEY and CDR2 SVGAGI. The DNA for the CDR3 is TGTGCCAGCAGACGGACAGGGGTTGCAGATACGCAGTATTTT. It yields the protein CASRRTGVADTQYF.